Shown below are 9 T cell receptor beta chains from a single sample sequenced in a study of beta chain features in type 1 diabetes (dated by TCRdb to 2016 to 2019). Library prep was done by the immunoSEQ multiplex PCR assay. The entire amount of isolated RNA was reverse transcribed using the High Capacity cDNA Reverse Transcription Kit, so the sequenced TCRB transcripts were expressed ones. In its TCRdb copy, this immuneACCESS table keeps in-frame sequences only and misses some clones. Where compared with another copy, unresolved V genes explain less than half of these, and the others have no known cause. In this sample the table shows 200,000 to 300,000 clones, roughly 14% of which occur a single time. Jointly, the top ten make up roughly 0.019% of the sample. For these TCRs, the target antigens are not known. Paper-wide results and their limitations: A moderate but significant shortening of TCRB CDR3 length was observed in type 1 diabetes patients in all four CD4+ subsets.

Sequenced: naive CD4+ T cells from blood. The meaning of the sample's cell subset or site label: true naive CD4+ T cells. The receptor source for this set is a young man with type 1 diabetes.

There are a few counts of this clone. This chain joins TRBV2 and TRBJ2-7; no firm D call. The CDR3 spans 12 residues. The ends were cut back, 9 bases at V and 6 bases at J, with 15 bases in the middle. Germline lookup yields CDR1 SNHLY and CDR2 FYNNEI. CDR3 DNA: TGTGCCAGTAAAGAGGTCGGCGGCGAGCAGTACTTC. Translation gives CASKEVGGEQYF.

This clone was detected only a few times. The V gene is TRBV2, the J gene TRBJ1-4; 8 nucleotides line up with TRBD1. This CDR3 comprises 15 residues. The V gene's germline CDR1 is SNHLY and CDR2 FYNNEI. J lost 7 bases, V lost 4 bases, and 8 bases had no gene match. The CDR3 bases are TGTGCCAGCAGTGGCCAGGGGGCGTACGGTGAAAAACTGTTTTTT. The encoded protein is CASSGQGAYGEKLFF.

The CDR3 DNA reads as TGTGCCAGCAGCCAAGAAACGGGGACAGGGACAGATACGCAGTATTTT. Its translation is CASSQETGTGTDTQYF. The chain joins TRBV4-2 to TRBJ2-3; 9 bases are shared with TRBD1. Germline CDR1 is LGHNA and CDR2 is YNFKEQ. The V gene end was trimmed by 0 bases and the J gene end by 3 bases; junction bases not matched to a gene: 4. The CDR3 has 16 amino acids.

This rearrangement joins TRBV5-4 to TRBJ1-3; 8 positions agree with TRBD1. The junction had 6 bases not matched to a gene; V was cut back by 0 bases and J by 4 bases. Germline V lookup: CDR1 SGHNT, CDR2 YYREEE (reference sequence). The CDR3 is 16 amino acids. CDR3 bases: TGTGCCAGCAGCTTGGGGCAGGGGGCTAGAGGAAACACCATATATTTT. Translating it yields CASSLGQGARGNTIYF.

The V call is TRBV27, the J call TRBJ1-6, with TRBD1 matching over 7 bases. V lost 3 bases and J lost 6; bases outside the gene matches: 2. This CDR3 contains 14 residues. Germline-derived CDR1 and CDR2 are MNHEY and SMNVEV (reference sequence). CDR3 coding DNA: TGTGCCAGCAGTTTCGGGACAGCTAATTCACCCCTCCACTTT. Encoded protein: CASSFGTANSPLHF.

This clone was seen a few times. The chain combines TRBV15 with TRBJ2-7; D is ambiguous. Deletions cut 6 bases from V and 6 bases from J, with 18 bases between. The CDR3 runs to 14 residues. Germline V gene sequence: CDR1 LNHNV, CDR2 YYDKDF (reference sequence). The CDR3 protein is CATSQDIVLGEQYF. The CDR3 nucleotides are TGTGCCACCAGTCAAGACATCGTGCTGGGCGAGCAGTACTTC. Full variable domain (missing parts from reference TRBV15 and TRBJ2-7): DAMVIQNPRYQVTQFGKPVTLSCSQTLNHNVMYWYQQKSSQAPKLLFHYYDKDFNNEADTPDNFQSRRPNTSFCFLDIRSPGLGDTAMYLCATSQDIVLGEQYFGPGTRLTVT.

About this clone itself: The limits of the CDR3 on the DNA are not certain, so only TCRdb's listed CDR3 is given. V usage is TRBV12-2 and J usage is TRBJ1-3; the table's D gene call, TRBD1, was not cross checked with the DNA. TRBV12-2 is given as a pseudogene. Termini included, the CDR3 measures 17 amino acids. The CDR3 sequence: CASRFDSKVGAGNTIYF.

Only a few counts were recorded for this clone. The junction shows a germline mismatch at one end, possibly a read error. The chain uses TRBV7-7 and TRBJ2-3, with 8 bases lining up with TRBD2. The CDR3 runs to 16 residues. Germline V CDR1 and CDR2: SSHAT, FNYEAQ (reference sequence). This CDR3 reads CASSLPGGANTDTQYF. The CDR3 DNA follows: TGTGCTAGCAGCTTACCGGGGGGGGCTAACACAGATACGCAGTATTTT.

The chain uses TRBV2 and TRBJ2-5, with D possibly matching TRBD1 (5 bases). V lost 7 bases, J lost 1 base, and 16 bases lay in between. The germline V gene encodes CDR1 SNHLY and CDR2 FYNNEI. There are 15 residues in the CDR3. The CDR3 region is CASTPAKQAQETQYF. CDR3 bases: TGTGCCAGCACCCCTGCTAAACAGGCCCAAGAGACCCAGTACTTC.